This record covers a single T cell receptor beta chain. Antigen: not known. The V and J ends lost 2 bases and 0 bases respectively, with 11 bases between them. The CDR3 loop spans 16 amino acids. This entry is derived from a study of CD8 T cells in Susac syndrome. Findings of the study overall: Regarding the TCR sequencing and HLA analysis, the study admitted that a relatively small number of individuals were involved.

The RNA input was roughly 0.45 to 1 ug, and it was reverse transcribed with random hexamers. Amplification of TCR beta CDR3 by immunoSEQ multiplex PCR spanned 54 Vbeta and 13 Jbeta. TCRdb reprocessed the immunoSEQ multiplex PCR reads with MiXCR, giving one entry per CDR3 protein. The sample shows 100,000 to 150,000 distinct CDR3 sequences, approximately 79% of them seen only once. Sequencing of TCR beta was performed on blood CD8+ T cells and on blood CD4+ T cells. Those who served as multiple sclerosis controls were treatment-naive patients with stable or active relapsing-remitting disease. This TCR was recovered from a human donor with multiple sclerosis. Sequenced material: CD8+ T cells from PBMCs. The gene calls are TRBV12-3 or TRBV12-4 and TRBJ2-1; D unresolved. CDR3 DNA: TGTGCCAGCAGTTTAAGTCAGGCGAGCTCCTACAATGAGCAGTTCTTC. Protein product: CASSLSQASSYNEQFF.